This T cell receptor beta chain was recorded in a study of metastatic and nonmetastatic thyroid tumors. Study details: Where malignant and benign thyroid patients were concerned, repertoires were compared across blood and tumor or nodule tissue.

V was clipped by 3 bases and J by 5 bases, with 11 bases between them. CDR1 is MNHNS, CDR2 SASEGT, per germline. The CDR3 sequence is 14 residues long. Patients had received no treatment of any kind before thyroid surgery. Study-wide results and caveats: Significantly higher TCR beta diversity was reportedly seen in malignant thyroid tumors than benign nodules, in blood and tumor.

Remarks on this clone: Its antigen is not identified.

TCRdb re-called the PCR reads through MiXCR. The sample lists about 20,000 clones; just over 35% were seen once. The TCR originated in a female donor with papillary thyroid cancer or a benign thyroid nodule (not recorded which). Some clones in this sample may be carry-over from other donors' samples. Sequences were obtained from tumor tissue. The chain joins TRBV6-1 to TRBJ1-5; a possible D gene is TRBD1 (6 bases). CDR3 sequence: CASSEGQIYQPQHF. CDR3 DNA: TGTGCCAGCAGTGAGGGACAAATCTATCAGCCCCAGCATTTT.